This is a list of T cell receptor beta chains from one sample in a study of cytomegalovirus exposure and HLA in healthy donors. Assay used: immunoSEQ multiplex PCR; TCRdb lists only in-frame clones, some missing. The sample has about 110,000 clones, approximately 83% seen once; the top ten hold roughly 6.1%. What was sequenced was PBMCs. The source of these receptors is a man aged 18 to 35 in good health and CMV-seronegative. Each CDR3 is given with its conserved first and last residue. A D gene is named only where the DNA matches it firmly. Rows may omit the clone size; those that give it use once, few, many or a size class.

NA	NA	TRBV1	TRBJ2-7	TGCACCAGCAGCCGGCGCATCCCTAGCGAGCCAATTCACTACGAGCAGTACTTC	CTSSRRIPSEPIHYEQYF
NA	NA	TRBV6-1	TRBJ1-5	TGTGCCAGCAGATCCCAGGGAAATCAGCCCCAGCATTTT	CASRSQGNQPQHF
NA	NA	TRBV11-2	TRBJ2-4	TGTGCCAGCAGCTTTGGAGGGGGCACCCAAAACATTCAGTACTTC	CASSFGGGTQNIQYF
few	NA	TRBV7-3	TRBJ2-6	TGTGCCAGCAGCTTAAGGTCGGGGGGCAGTGTCTACTCTGGGGCCAACGTCCTGACTTTC	CASSLRSGGSVYSGANVLTF
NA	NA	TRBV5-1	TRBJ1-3	TGCGCCAGCAGCTTGGCGGGAAACTCTGGAAACACCATATATTTT	CASSLAGNSGNTIYF
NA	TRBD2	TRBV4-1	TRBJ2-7	TGCGCCAGCAGCCAAGTGTCGGCGGGAGGCGAGCAGTACTTC	CASSQVSAGGEQYF
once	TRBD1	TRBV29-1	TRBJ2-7	TGCAGCGTCGCAGGGGGTTTACTTATCTACGAGCAGTACTTC	CSVAGGLLIYEQYF
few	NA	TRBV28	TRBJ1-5	TGTGCCAGCAGTTTACCGGGGGAGGATCAGCCCCAGCATTTT	CASSLPGEDQPQHF
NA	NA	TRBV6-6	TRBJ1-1	TGTGCCAGCTCCACCATAGTGGGGGGCACTGAAGCTTTCTTT	CASSTIVGGTEAFF
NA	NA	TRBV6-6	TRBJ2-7	TGTGCCAGCAGTTATGGCCAGCGGGCCTTGAACGAGCAGTACTTC	CASSYGQRALNEQYF
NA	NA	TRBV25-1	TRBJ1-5	TGTGCCAGCAGTGAATCCGGGGGGGCTCTTCAGCCCCAGCATTTT	CASSESGGALQPQHF
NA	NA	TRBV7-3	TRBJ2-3	TGTGCCAGCAGCTTATACCCCCCCGGGGAGTGGACAGATACGCAGTATTTT	CASSLYPPGEWTDTQYF
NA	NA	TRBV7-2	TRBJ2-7	TGTGCCAGCAGAGCGAACCCGAGTCAGAGCTCCTACGAGCAGTACTTC	CASRANPSQSSYEQYF
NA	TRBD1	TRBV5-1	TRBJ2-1	TGCGCCAGCAGCTCGGGACAGGGCAATGAGCAGTTCTTC	CASSSGQGNEQFF
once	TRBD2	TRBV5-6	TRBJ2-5	TGTGCCAGCAGCTTGGCTAGCGGGAGGGCCGCTGGAGAGACCCAGTACTTC	CASSLASGRAAGETQYF
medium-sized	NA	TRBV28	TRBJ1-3	TGTGCCAGCAGTTTGCCTGGGGAGGGACCCTCTGGAAACACCATATATTTT	CASSLPGEGPSGNTIYF
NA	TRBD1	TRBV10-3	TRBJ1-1	TGTGCCATCAGTGAGAGGACAGGGTTGGACACTGAAGCTTTCTTT	CAISERTGLDTEAFF
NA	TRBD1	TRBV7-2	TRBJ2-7	TGTGCCAGCAGCTCTGTATACAGGGGCCTGACGGGACGCTCCTACGAGCAGTACTTC	CASSSVYRGLTGRSYEQYF
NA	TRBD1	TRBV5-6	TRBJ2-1	TGTGCCAGCAGCTCCTTAACTGGGACAGACAATGAGCAGTTCTTC	CASSSLTGTDNEQFF
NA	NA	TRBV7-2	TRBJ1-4	TGTGCCAGCAGCTTATTCCGGGGGACCTCAACTAATGAAAAACTGTTTTTT	CASSLFRGTSTNEKLFF
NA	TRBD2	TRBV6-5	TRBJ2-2	TGTGCCAGCAGAATTAGCGGGACGAACACCGGGGAGCTGTTTTTT	CASRISGTNTGELFF
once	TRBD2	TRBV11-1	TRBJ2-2	TGTGCCAGCAGCTTAGGAGGACTAGCGGGAGATACCGGGGAGCTGTTTTTT	CASSLGGLAGDTGELFF
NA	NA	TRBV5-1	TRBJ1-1	TGCGCCAGCAGCTTGGGTGGGAGGAACACTGAAGCTTTCTTT	CASSLGGRNTEAFF
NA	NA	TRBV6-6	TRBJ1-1	TGTGCCAGTATAGGGGAAAACACTGAAGCTTTCTTT	CASIGENTEAFF
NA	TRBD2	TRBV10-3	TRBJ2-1	TGTGCCATCAGTGAGCAGTCTAGCGGGAACGGTGAGCAGTTCTTC	CAISEQSSGNGEQFF
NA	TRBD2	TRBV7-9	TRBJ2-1	TGTGCCAGCAGCACGACTAGCGGGTACAATGAGCAGTTCTTC	CASSTTSGYNEQFF
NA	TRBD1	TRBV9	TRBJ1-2	TGTGCCAGCAGCGCCCGCGACAGGGCCAGCTATGGCTACACCTTC	CASSARDRASYGYTF
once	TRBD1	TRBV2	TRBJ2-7	TGTGCCAGCAGTGAGGGCAACAGGGGGCGCTGGGGGGAAGAGCAGTACTTC	CASSEGNRGRWGEEQYF
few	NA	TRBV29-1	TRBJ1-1	TGCAGCGTTGAAGAATCCCAGGGACTAGAAGCTTTCTTT	CSVEESQGLEAFF
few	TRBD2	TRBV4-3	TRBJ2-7	TGCGCCAGCAGCCAAGATGGCGCGGGAGGGCCCTACGAGCAGTACTTC	CASSQDGAGGPYEQYF
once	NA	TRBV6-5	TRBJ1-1	TGTGCCAGCAGTGTACCCCCACCGGGGACTGAAGCTTTCTTT	CASSVPPPGTEAFF
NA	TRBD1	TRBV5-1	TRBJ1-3	TGCGCCAGCAGCTTGGAGCCAGGGGGAAGCTCTGGAAACACCATATATTTT	CASSLEPGGSSGNTIYF
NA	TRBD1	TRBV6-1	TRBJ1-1	TGTGCCAGCAGTCGTGGACAGGGCGAAGCTTTCTTT	CASSRGQGEAFF
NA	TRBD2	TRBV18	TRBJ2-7	TGTGCCAGCTCACCTCCGGGACTAGCGGATACCTCCTACGAGCAGTACTTC	CASSPPGLADTSYEQYF
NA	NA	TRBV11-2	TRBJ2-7	TGTGCCAGCAGCTTAGATCATAGGGCGGACAGCTCCTACGAGCAGTACTTC	CASSLDHRADSSYEQYF
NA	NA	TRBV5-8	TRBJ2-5	TGTGCCAGCAGCTTGGGTCGGAGGGGGCCGTACCAAGAGACCCAGTACTTC	CASSLGRRGPYQETQYF
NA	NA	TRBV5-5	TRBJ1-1	TGTGCCAGCAGCTTGGCCGTTAACAGGAACACTGAAGCTTTCTTT	CASSLAVNRNTEAFF
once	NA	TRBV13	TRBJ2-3	TGTGCCAGCAGCTTGTCGAGCCGAACCGGAGATACGCAGTATTTT	CASSLSSRTGDTQYF
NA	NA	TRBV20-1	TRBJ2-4	TGCAGCGCGGCGGCCCCCAACATTCAGTACTTC	CSAAAPNIQYF
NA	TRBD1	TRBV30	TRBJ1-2	TGTGCCTGGAGTGTCCCGGTCGGGGACAGCTATGGCTACACCTTC	CAWSVPVGDSYGYTF
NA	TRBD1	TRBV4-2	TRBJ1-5	TGTGCCAGCTATTCTCCAGGACAGGGTGCGCAATTAGGTCAGCCCCAGCATTTT	CASYSPGQGAQLGQPQHF
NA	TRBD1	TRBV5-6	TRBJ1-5	TGTGCCAGCAGCACAGGACAGGGCCGTCGAAATCAGCCCCAGCATTTT	CASSTGQGRRNQPQHF
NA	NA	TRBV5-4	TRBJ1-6	TGTGCCAGCAGCCCCCTAACAGGGAATTCACCCCTCCACTTT	CASSPLTGNSPLHF
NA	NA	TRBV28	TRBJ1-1	TGTGCCAGCAGTGCTGCAGGAATGAACACTGAAGCTTTCTTT	CASSAAGMNTEAFF
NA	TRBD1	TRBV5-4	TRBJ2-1	TGTGCCAGCAGCCACCGGGACAGATACAATGAGCAGTTCTTC	CASSHRDRYNEQFF
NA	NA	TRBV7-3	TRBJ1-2	TGTGCCAGCAGCCCCGGGATGGGCTATGGCTACACCTTC	CASSPGMGYGYTF
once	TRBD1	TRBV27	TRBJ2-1	TGTGCCAGCAGTTTTAACAGGGGGCGGTCCTACAATGAGCAGTTCTTC	CASSFNRGRSYNEQFF
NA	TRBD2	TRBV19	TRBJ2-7	TGTGCCAGTAGTATCAGGGGACTAGCGGGAGGCTACGAGCAGTACTTC	CASSIRGLAGGYEQYF
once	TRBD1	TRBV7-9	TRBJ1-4	TGTGCCAGCAGCCCTGGGGACAGGCTGTTTTTT	CASSPGDRLFF
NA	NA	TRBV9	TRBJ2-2	TGTGCCAGCAGCGGGAGAGCGGTGAACACCGGGGAGCTGTTTTTT	CASSGRAVNTGELFF